One and the same sample provided the 29 T cell receptor beta chains below, sequenced in a study of CD8 T cells in Susac syndrome. RNA, at about 0.45 to 1 ug, was reverse transcribed with random hexamers. TCRdb redid the calling of the immunoSEQ multiplex PCR reads with MiXCR, one entry per CDR3 protein. Of 150,000 to 200,000 distinct CDR3 sequences listed, approximately 94% are singletons. The sequenced sample consisted of CD4+ T cells from PBMCs. Receptors originate from a human donor with multiple sclerosis.

The chain carries TRBV19 and TRBJ2-5; the match to TRBD1 covers 7 bases. V lost 7 bases to trimming and J lost 4 bases; unmatched junction nucleotides: 12. The CDR3 runs 15 residues. Per the germline V gene, CDR1 is LNHDA and CDR2 is SQIVND (reference sequence). The CDR3: CASNPTGFGRETQYF. CDR3 in DNA: TGTGCCAGTAACCCGACAGGGTTCGGACGAGAGACCCAGTACTTC.

V and J are TRBV19 and TRBJ2-5, with unresolved D. V was pared by 5 bases and J by 4 bases, with 17 bases between. This CDR3 has 15 amino acids. Germline CDR1 LNHDA, CDR2 SQIVND (reference sequence). The CDR3 nucleotides read TGTGCCAGTAGTCCCCGCGTAGCTGCTCCAGAGACCCAGTACTTC. As protein: CASSPRVAAPETQYF.

The rearrangement links TRBV9 to TRBJ2-3; D not resolved. V was shortened by 0 bases and J by 6 bases, with 8 bases between the two germline ends. CDR1 and CDR2 from the germline V gene are SGDLS and YYNGEE. There are 13 residues in the CDR3. This CDR3 reads CASSVGGRDTQYF. CDR3 coding DNA: TGTGCCAGCAGCGTAGGCGGAAGGGATACGCAGTATTTT.

This clonotype appeared once. The chain has TRBV7-3 and TRBJ2-3; TRBD1 aligns across 7 bases. This CDR3 region has 14 residues. Germline CDR1 SGHTA, CDR2 FQGTGA. With 5 bases clipped from V and 2 bases from J, the junction kept 4 bases outside the gene matches. CDR3 sequence: CASSLGQITDTQYF. The CDR3 nucleotides are TGTGCCAGCAGCCTGGGACAGATCACAGATACGCAGTATTTT.

V gene TRBV7-9 combines with J gene TRBJ1-1; D ambiguous. V shed 4 bases and J shed 0 bases, with 12 bases lying between them. Germline V gene data show CDR1 as SEHNR and CDR2 as FQNEAQ (reference sequence). The length of the CDR3 is 15 residues. CDR3 DNA: TGTGCCAGCAGCTCCAGAGCCCCTATGAACACTGAAGCTTTCTTT. Translation: CASSSRAPMNTEAFF.

The chain has TRBV7-9 and TRBJ2-2; D unresolved. Germline-derived CDR1 and CDR2 are SEHNR and FQNEAQ (reference sequence). V lost 1 base and J lost 6, with 6 bases in between. The length of the CDR3 is 13 residues. The CDR3 DNA reads TGTGCCAGCAGCTTAGGCCACTCCGGGGAGCTGTTTTTT. The encoded protein is CASSLGHSGELFF.

The chain joins TRBV15 to TRBJ1-1; maybe TRBD1 (5 bases). Between the trimmed V and J ends, which lost 5 bases and 4 bases, there was a span of 17 bases. Germline V gene lookup returns CDR1 LNHNV and CDR2 YYDKDF (reference sequence). The CDR3 length is 15 residues. The CDR3 sequence: CATSGKGRLTTEAFF. In DNA, the CDR3 is TGTGCCACCAGCGGAAAGGGGCGACTAACCACTGAAGCTTTCTTT.

The rearrangement joins TRBV6-5 to TRBJ2-7; 10 positions match TRBD1. The CDR3 extends over 15 amino acids. Trimming at V came to 4 bases and at J to 2 bases, leaving 5 bases not matched to a gene. Germline CDR1 MNHEY, CDR2 SVGAGI. CDR3 sequence: CASSSPDRGAYEQYF. For the CDR3, the DNA is TGTGCCAGCAGTTCGCCGGACAGGGGGGCCTACGAGCAGTACTTC.

This rearrangement joins TRBV10-3 to TRBJ1-2; 8 positions agree with TRBD1. With V trimmed by 10 bases and J by 7 bases, 11 bases remained unmatched. The CDR3 consists of 13 residues. In germline, CDR1 is ENHRY, CDR2 SYGVKD. The CDR3 spells CATGQTGEVGYTF. The CDR3 DNA follows: TGTGCCACCGGCCAGACAGGGGAAGTTGGCTACACCTTC.

This clonotype came up once. This chain uses TRBV6-6 with TRBJ1-1, with unresolved D. V was clipped by 8 bases and J by 0 bases, with 13 bases between them. The CDR3 totals 14 residues. Germline V lookup: CDR1 MNHNY, CDR2 SVGAGI (reference sequence). The CDR3 bases are TGTGCCAGCCAATCAAGTCTCATGAACACTGAAGCTTTCTTT. As protein: CASQSSLMNTEAFF.

The sample holds one count of this clonotype. The chain combines TRBV18 with TRBJ1-1, with TRBD1 identical over 10 bases. Per germline, CDR1 KGHSH and CDR2 LQKENI. V shed 3 bases and J 4 bases; nucleotides not matched to a gene: 5. This CDR3 comprises 15 residues. The CDR3, as DNA: TGTGCCAGCTCACCCGGGACAGGGGCAGCCACTGAAGCTTTCTTT. Its translation is CASSPGTGAATEAFF.

The chain has TRBV7-2 and TRBJ2-3, with D tentatively TRBD2 (5 bases). Germline V gene lookup returns CDR1 SGHTA and CDR2 FQGNSA. V was trimmed by 1 base and J by 2 bases, leaving 10 bases between them. The CDR3 totals 15 residues. Here the CDR3 DNA reads TGTGCCAGCAGCTTAGGGTCCGGACTCACAGATACGCAGTATTTT. This sequence encodes CASSLGSGLTDTQYF.

CDR3 nucleotide sequence: TGCAGCGTTGGGGGAACTTTGAACACTGAAGCTTTCTTT. This codes for CSVGGTLNTEAFF. The chain has TRBV29-1 and TRBJ1-1; no definite D call. CDR3 length: 13 residues. V was pared by 4 bases and J by 0 bases, with 9 bases between. CDR1 and CDR2 (germline): SQVTM, ANQGSEA.

V is TRBV30 and J is TRBJ1-2; D not resolved. From germline, CDR1 is GTSNPN and CDR2 SVGIG (reference sequence). V was cut by 2 bases and J by 6 bases, with 4 bases left in between. The CDR3 is 10 residues long. CDR3 DNA: TGTGCCTGGAGTCCCGATGGCTACACCTTC. Amino acid sequence: CAWSPDGYTF. Combining the CDR3 with reference TRBV30 and TRBJ1-2 gives the whole variable domain SQTIHQWPATLVQPVGSPLSLECTVEGTSNPNLYWYRQAAGRGLQLLFYSVGIGQISSEVPQNLSASRPQDRQFILSSKKLLLSDSGFYLCAWSPDGYTFGSGTRLTVV.

V gene TRBV5-1 combines with J gene TRBJ2-5; the D is unclear. The length of the CDR3 is 12 residues. The germline V gene has CDR1 SGHRS and CDR2 YFSETQ. The ends were cut back, 2 bases at V and 4 bases at J, with 6 bases in the middle. The CDR3 region is CASSFKGETQYF. In nucleotides, the CDR3 is TGCGCCAGCAGCTTTAAGGGAGAGACCCAGTACTTC.

DNA for the CDR3: TGTGCCAGCAGCTTGAGTGGGAGCTCCTACGAGCAGTACTTC. Translation: CASSLSGSSYEQYF. This chain connects TRBV7-9 to TRBJ2-7, with TRBD2 as a possible D gene (5 bases). V was cut by 3 bases and J by 0 bases, with 9 bases left in between. Germline lookup yields CDR1 SEHNR and CDR2 FQNEAQ (reference sequence). This CDR3 region has 14 residues.

The rearrangement joins TRBV20-1 to TRBJ2-4; 9 bases are a match to TRBD2. The germline V gene has CDR1 DFQATT and CDR2 SNEGSKA (reference sequence). The CDR3 is 15 residues long. Trimming removed 3 bases from V and 8 bases from J; junction bases left unmatched: 11. The DNA for the CDR3 is TGCAGTGCTAGCGATGGCGGGAGGGCCCGACACATTCAGTACTTC. Translated, it gives CSASDGGRARHIQYF.

The V call is TRBV5-5, the J call TRBJ2-6, with TRBD2 matching over 10 bases. This CDR3 has 18 residues. Per germline, CDR1 SGHKS and CDR2 YYEKEE (reference sequence). V lost 4 bases, J lost 3 bases, and 10 bases stayed unmatched. The CDR3, as DNA: TGTGCCAGCAGCGTAGGGGCTAGCGGGAGTCTTGGGGCCAACGTCCTGACTTTC. Translation: CASSVGASGSLGANVLTF. The full variable domain, rest sourced from reference TRBV5-5 and TRBJ2-6, is DAGVTQSPTHLIKTRGQQVTLRCSPISGHKSVSWYQQVLGQGPQFIFQYYEKEERGRGNFPDRFSARQFPNYSSELNVNALLLGDSALYLCASSVGASGSLGANVLTFGAGSRLTVL.

The chain has TRBV12-3 or TRBV12-4 and TRBJ1-2, with D tentatively TRBD1 (5 bases). The length of the CDR3 is 13 residues. V lost 7 bases to trimming and J lost 8 bases, with 17 bases between them. The chain's CDR3 is CASTPGLREGYTF. CDR3 sequence (DNA): TGTGCCAGCACCCCGGGACTTCGGGAAGGCTACACCTTC.

The chain combines TRBV23-1 with TRBJ1-5; D unclear. TRBV23-1 is flagged as an ORF with uncertain function. CDR3 length equals 19 residues. Trimming removed 2 bases from V and 0 bases from J, with 20 bases in between. The CDR3 loop reads CASSQQTADPYLSNQPQHF. CDR3 nucleotides: TGCGCCAGCAGTCAACAGACGGCAGATCCATACCTTAGCAATCAGCCCCAGCATTTT.

This chain joins TRBV7-9 and TRBJ1-4, with a tentative D call TRBD1 (5 bases). Between the trimmed V and J ends, which lost 5 bases and 11 bases, there was a span of 12 bases. This CDR3 spans 12 amino acids. Germline CDR1 and CDR2: SEHNR and FQNEAQ (reference sequence). The CDR3 loop reads CASSPDTKKLFF. CDR3 coding DNA: TGTGCCAGCAGCCCGGACACTAAGAAACTGTTTTTT.

The chain couples TRBV20-1 to TRBJ2-1, with D possibly being TRBD2 (6 bases). V was clipped by 6 bases and J by 12 bases, with 24 bases between them. There are 14 residues in the CDR3. Germline V gives CDR1 DFQATT, CDR2 SNEGSKA (reference sequence). CDR3 bases: TGCAGTGCGCCGACTAGTTCGAAGGTGCGGGGGCAGTTCTTC. Protein product: CSAPTSSKVRGQFF.

The chain employs TRBV6-5 and TRBJ1-1; D gene unclear. Trimming pared 10 bases from V and 1 base from J, leaving 13 bases between. Looked up from germline, CDR1 is MNHEY and CDR2 is SVGAGI. This CDR3 has 13 amino acids. The CDR3 sequence is CATYVAQNTEAFF. For the CDR3, the DNA is TGTGCCACCTATGTGGCGCAGAACACTGAAGCTTTCTTT.

The J gene is TRBJ1-2, the V gene TRBV5-6, with D maybe TRBD1 (5 bases). The CDR3 totals 11 residues. Germline V lookup: CDR1 SGHDT, CDR2 YYEEEE. V gave up 3 bases and J gave up 8 bases, with 8 bases separating them. The DNA of the CDR3 is TGTGCCAGCAGCTGGGACCGCGGCTACACCTTC. As protein: CASSWDRGYTF.

This rearrangement joins TRBV12-3 or TRBV12-4 to TRBJ2-5; 8 nucleotides line up with TRBD2. The CDR3 consists of 13 residues. After removal of 3 bases from V and 5 bases from J, the junction contained 2 bases not matched to a gene. The CDR3: CASSFASGETQYF. CDR3 DNA sequence: TGTGCCAGCAGTTTCGCTAGCGGGGAGACCCAGTACTTC.

This chain connects TRBV29-1 to TRBJ2-1; D not certain. This CDR3 has 11 amino acids. From germline, CDR1 is SQVTM and CDR2 ANQGSEA. Trimming removed 5 bases from V and 4 bases from J, with 6 bases in between. The CDR3 sequence: CSVRVYNEQFF. CDR3 nucleotides: TGCAGCGTTAGGGTATACAATGAGCAGTTCTTC.

The chain joins TRBV10-3 to TRBJ1-2, with D maybe TRBD1 (6 bases). V was cut by 2 bases and J by 7 bases, with 11 bases left in between. CDR1 is ENHRY and CDR2 is SYGVKD in the germline V gene. There are 13 residues in the CDR3. CDR3 region: CAISERGAAGYTF. In DNA form, the CDR3 reads TGTGCCATCAGTGAGAGGGGGGCGGCTGGCTACACCTTC.

The gene calls are TRBV20-1 and TRBJ2-7; 13 bases are shared with TRBD2. V lost 6 bases, J lost 5 bases, and 7 bases stayed unmatched. Germline-derived CDR1 and CDR2 are DFQATT and SNEGSKA (reference sequence). The CDR3 runs to 14 residues. CDR3 DNA sequence: TGCAGTGCACCGGGACTAGCGGGAATCAACGAGCAGTACTTC. Protein: CSAPGLAGINEQYF.

V is TRBV30 and J is TRBJ1-2; tentatively, D is TRBD1 (6 bases). Trimming pared 5 bases from V and 8 bases from J, leaving 9 bases between. Germline lookup yields CDR1 GTSNPN and CDR2 SVGIG (reference sequence). CDR3 size: 10 residues. CDR3 coding DNA: TGTGCCTGGTACAGGGCCGGCTACACCTTC. Its protein is CAWYRAGYTF.